This TCR beta chain was recovered during a study of cytomegalovirus exposure and HLA in healthy donors. Study-wide findings and caveats: Highly shared variants forming one cluster were likely a sequencing artifact. In vitro checks showed that a few CMV-associated chains really do target CMV antigens.

About this clone: No antigen is known for it.

Donors sampled were nominally healthy, though unrecorded immune exposures were likely. Germline V gene sequence: CDR1 KGHSH, CDR2 LQKENI. V shed 3 bases, J shed 3 bases, and the junction held 9 bases outside the gene matches. This CDR3 has 17 amino acids. The PCR used 60 Vbeta and 13 Jbeta primers. As processed by the authors: The authors later counted 65 million to 90 million unique TCR beta chains, roughly 10 million of them shared. The method was immunoSEQ multiplex PCR; TCRdb's version includes in-frame clones alone and lacks a portion of them. Clonal size and the V and J genes are those of that table, whereas D and trimming came from the DNA. The sample carries some 140,000 clones, around three quarters recorded once.

Sequenced material: PBMCs. The V call is TRBV18, the J call TRBJ2-1; TRBD2 aligns across 9 bases. The sequence came from a man aged 25-45 years in good health. The CDR3 protein is CASSPPRVAGDYNEQFF. The CDR3 DNA sequence: TGTGCCAGCTCACCCCCTCGGGTAGCGGGGGACTACAATGAGCAGTTCTTC.